This TCR beta chain was recorded in a study of T cell responses to AZD1222 COVID-19 vaccine. Study-level points and caveats: Baseline serostatus was positive in only a handful of AZD1222 recipients. Repertoire sampling was restricted to post-peak T cell response timepoints.

TCRdb's copy holds only in-frame clones and misses some; the assay was immunoSEQ multiplex PCR. The sample has around 160,000 clones; roughly 94% are singletons. Concerning this clone: Its matching antigen is unknown.

This CDR3 has 15 amino acids. Germline CDR1 is MNHEY and CDR2 is SVGAGI. V lost 6 bases to trimming and J lost 5 bases, with 14 bases between them. The specimen was peripheral blood, collected 28 days after the second AZD1222 dose. The chain couples TRBV6-5 to TRBJ1-6, with unresolved D. This clonotype was obtained from an adult who received the AZD1222 COVID-19 vaccine. The CDR3 region is CASRRSDLHNSPLHF. The CDR3 DNA sequence: TGTGCCAGCAGGCGATCCGACCTACATAATTCACCCCTCCACTTT.